The clone carrying this T cell receptor (beta chain) was picked up many times. Its cognate antigen is unknown. The data stem from a study of identical twins. Study-wide results and limits: A cross-sectional statistical analysis, not follow-up of the same donors, supported the conclusions. Analyses of zero insertions could be partly confounded by invariant MAIT and iNKT cells.

The V gene end was trimmed by 6 bases and the J gene end by 8 bases; junction bases not matched to a gene: 6. The CDR3 is made up of 12 amino acids. Germline loops: CDR1 MNHEY, CDR2 SMNVEV (reference sequence). The donor group consisted entirely of healthy Caucasians. A universal primer site was incorporated via template switching, and the cDNA contained unique molecular identifiers. TCRdb re-analysed the 5' RACE reads in MiXCR, keeping a single row per CDR3 protein. The profile shows some 500,000 distinct CDR3 sequences, roughly 9.9% of them singletons. The same data also contributed to another study, on yellow fever vaccine responses in identical twins.

Material: PBMCs. The chain employs TRBV27 and TRBJ1-1; 7 bases map to TRBD1. The sequence was collected from a woman aged 18-29 years in good health. As DNA, the CDR3 is TGTGCCAGCAGCCGACAGGGTTTAGAAGCTTTCTTT. This codes for CASSRQGLEAFF.